Each of the 12 T cell receptor beta chains below was sequenced from the same sample in a study of shared clonotypes between healthy human individuals. Generated by immunoSEQ multiplex PCR, the TCRdb table keeps only in-frame clones and is missing some. The sample has about 600,000 clones, just over 75% seen once. The sample was PBMCs. Receptors were obtained from a woman in her forties in good health. Some clones in this sample may be carry-over from other donors' samples.

In this sample, this clone turned up many times. Other DNA sequences from this sample encode an identical CDR3 as well. CDR3 sequence (DNA): TGTGCCATCAGTGAGACAGGGGCCTACGAGCAGTACTTC. Translation gives CAISETGAYEQYF. The chain recombines TRBV10-3 with TRBJ2-7; 7 bases are shared with TRBD1. CDR3 length: 13 amino acids. Germline CDR1 is ENHRY and CDR2 is SYGVKD. Trimming removed 2 bases from V and 2 bases from J; junction bases left unmatched: 0.

The J gene is TRBJ2-7, the V gene TRBV7-2; 10 nucleotides line up with TRBD1. CDR3 length equals 17 residues. The ends lost 5 bases at V and 0 bases at J; junction bases unmatched: 10. Germline assignment: CDR1 SGHTA and CDR2 FQGNSA. DNA of the CDR3: TGTGCCAGCAGCCTCGACGGGACAGGGGCACCCTCCTACGAGCAGTACTTC. It codes for CASSLDGTGAPSYEQYF. The entire variable domain, with the rest obtained from reference TRBV7-2 and TRBJ2-7, is as follows: GAGVSQSPSNKVTEKGKDVELRCDPISGHTALYWYRQSLGQGLEFLIYFQGNSAPDKSGLPSDRFSAERTGGSVSTLTIQRTQQEDSAVYLCASSLDGTGAPSYEQYFGPGTRLTVT.

This clone showed up many times. The V call is TRBV4-3, the J call TRBJ2-5; D could derive from TRBD1 or TRBD2 (5 bases each). Germline CDR1 LGHNA, CDR2 YSLEER. The CDR3 runs to 15 residues. Between the trimmed V and J ends, which lost 0 bases and 1 base, there was a span of 9 bases. The CDR3 region has the DNA TGCGCCAGCAGCCAAGAGAGGGGAACCCAAGAGACCCAGTACTTC. Its protein product is CASSQERGTQETQYF.

CDR3 DNA: TGTGCCAGCAGCTTCGGACAGGGCGAGGAAAAACTGTTTTTT. Its protein is CASSFGQGEEKLFF. V gene TRBV7-9 combines with J gene TRBJ1-4, with 8 bases aligning to TRBD1. Germline-derived CDR1 and CDR2 are SEHNR and FQNEAQ (reference sequence). The CDR3 has 14 amino acids. V was pared by 3 bases and J by 8 bases, with 5 bases of the junction left unmatched.

The rearrangement joins TRBV5-1 to TRBJ2-5; TRBD2 might be the D (6 bases). Germline CDR1 SGHRS, CDR2 YFSETQ. Trimming removed 4 bases from V and 0 bases from J, with 10 bases in between. CDR3 size: 14 residues. CDR3 DNA: TGCGCCAGCAGCAGGGACTGGGACCAAGAGACCCAGTACTTC. Translated, it gives CASSRDWDQETQYF.

This chain joins TRBV5-1 and TRBJ1-4; D uncertain. This CDR3 contains 14 residues. In germline, CDR1 is SGHRS, CDR2 YFSETQ. V was clipped by 0 bases and J by 1 base, with 4 bases between them. CDR3 residues: CASSLEGTNEKLFF. CDR3 sequence (DNA): TGCGCCAGCAGCTTGGAGGGAACTAATGAAAAACTGTTTTTT.

This clone was seen more than once but under ten times. The chain couples TRBV5-1 to TRBJ2-1; the match to TRBD2 covers 8 bases. The junction had 4 bases not matched to a gene; V was cut back by 3 bases and J by 2 bases. The CDR3 has 15 amino acids. CDR1 and CDR2 (germline): SGHRS, YFSETQ. Here the CDR3 reads CASSWSGGTYNEQFF. DNA for the CDR3: TGCGCCAGCAGCTGGAGCGGGGGAACCTACAATGAGCAGTTCTTC.

There are many counts of this clone. V usage is TRBV20-1 and J usage is TRBJ2-7; no clear D. Trimming left V 7 bases short and J 6 bases short, with 4 bases between. This CDR3 region has 8 residues. Germline CDR1 DFQATT, CDR2 SNEGSKA (reference sequence). CDR3 sequence reads: CSVGEQYF. As DNA, the CDR3 is TGCAGTGTTGGCGAGCAGTACTTC.

The V and J genes are TRBV11-2 and TRBJ1-3; D unresolved. Trimming took 3 bases from V and 6 from J, leaving 12 bases between them. From germline, CDR1 is SGHAT and CDR2 FQNNGV. The CDR3 spans 14 residues. This CDR3 reads CASSLEGKANTIYF. The CDR3 DNA reads TGTGCCAGCAGCTTGGAAGGGAAGGCAAACACCATATATTTT. Using reference TRBV11-2 and TRBJ1-3 for the parts outside the CDR3, the full variable domain is EAGVAQSPRYKIIEKRQSVAFWCNPISGHATLYWYQQILGQGPKLLIQFQNNGVVDDSQLPKDRFSAERLKGVDSTLKIQPAKLEDSAVYLCASSLEGKANTIYFGEGSWLTVV.

In regard to this clone: Other DNA sequences in the same sample also yield this CDR3. The rearrangement joins TRBV30 to TRBJ2-1, with 13 bases that match TRBD2. The germline gives CDR1 GTSNPN, CDR2 SVGIG (reference sequence). This CDR3 has 17 amino acids. J was trimmed by 0 bases and V by 1 base; bases with no gene match: 3. CDR3 amino acids: CAWSGGLAGNSYNEQFF. The CDR3 coding sequence is TGTGCCTGGAGTGGGGGACTAGCGGGGAACTCCTACAATGAGCAGTTCTTC. Combining the CDR3 with reference TRBV30 and TRBJ2-1 gives the whole variable domain SQTIHQWPATLVQPVGSPLSLECTVEGTSNPNLYWYRQAAGRGLQLLFYSVGIGQISSEVPQNLSASRPQDRQFILSSKKLLLSDSGFYLCAWSGGLAGNSYNEQFFGPGTRLTVL.

This chain uses TRBV18 with TRBJ1-2; a possible D gene is TRBD1 (5 bases). The CDR3 runs to 16 residues. Between the trimmed V and J ends, which lost 3 bases and 2 bases, there was a span of 16 bases. Germline values: CDR1 KGHSH, CDR2 LQKENI. The CDR3 sequence: CASSPPNRGRNYGYTF. In DNA, the CDR3 is TGTGCCAGCTCACCCCCCAATAGGGGTAGGAACTATGGCTACACCTTC.

CDR3 DNA: TGTGCCAGCAGCTTGGGGGGACACTCCTACGAGCAGTACTTC. It encodes CASSLGGHSYEQYF. The gene calls are TRBV5-6 and TRBJ2-7, with D possibly TRBD1 on 6 matching bases. V was trimmed by 0 bases and J by 0 bases, leaving 7 bases between them. Germline CDR1 is SGHDT and CDR2 is YYEEEE. This CDR3 has 14 amino acids. Full variable domain (remainder filled in from reference TRBV5-6 and TRBJ2-7): DAGVTQSPTHLIKTRGQQVTLRCSPKSGHDTVSWYQQALGQGPQFIFQYYEEEERQRGNFPDRFSGHQFPNYSSELNVNALLLGDSALYLCASSLGGHSYEQYFGPGTRLTVT.